The clone carrying this TCR beta chain was counted between two and nine times. Time point given: patch test 2, 6 weeks after DPC sensitization. Treatment given: therapeutic diphenylcyclopropenone sensitization with weekly scalp DPC. Drawing of blood took place ahead of applying each patch test. Participating donors were patients with alopecia, aged 18 to 70 years, considered appropriate candidates for DPC. This entry belongs to a study of human T cells and chemical hapten exposure. MiXCR was run by TCRdb on the RACE reads, yielding one entry per CDR3 protein. Among roughly 380,000 distinct CDR3 sequences, around 6% were seen once, and the ten largest hold about 6%. Germline CDR1 MNHNS, CDR2 SASEGT. Germline trimming cut 5 bases from V and 10 bases from J; bases unmatched to any gene: 8. CDR3 length: 16 amino acids.

This sequence joins TRBV6-1 and TRBJ2-1; TRBD2 agrees at 16 bases. The sequence was obtained from a woman in her late teens or twenties with alopecia areata. Some clones in this sample may be carry-over from other donors' samples. Here the sequenced sample was whole blood, taken in connection with sensitization to the hapten diphenylcyclopropenone (DPC). The CDR3 sequence: CASSPGTSGGAWEQFF. CDR3 nucleotide sequence: TGTGCCAGCAGTCCCGGGACTAGCGGGGGGGCCTGGGAGCAGTTCTTC.